The entry below describes one TCR beta chain. Its specificity is not known. These data come from a study of cytomegalovirus exposure and HLA in healthy donors. PCR was performed using 60 Vbeta and 13 Jbeta primers. The assay was immunoSEQ multiplex PCR, and TCRdb's table has in-frame clones only and misses some. The data contain approximately 120,000 clones, approximately 77% of them seen just once; the ten biggest clones take up 1.8%. Overall study findings and caveats: The study recorded more than 150 TCR beta chains that were cytomegalovirus-associated.

The V end lost 5 bases, the J end lost 8 bases, and 15 bases lay between the germline ends. This CDR3 is built from 13 residues. Germline V gene data show CDR1 as SEHNR and CDR2 as FQNEAQ (reference sequence). This sequence joins TRBV7-9 and TRBJ1-1; D not resolved. This TCR was sampled from a man aged 18-30 years in good health and CMV-seronegative. The specimen was PBMCs. CDR3 bases: TGTGCCAGCAGCCCCCAAATGGAGCTAGAAGCTTTCTTT. It translates to CASSPQMELEAFF.